At least ten counts were recorded for the clone carrying this T cell receptor beta chain. As yet, its antigen is unknown. The V end was cut by 11 bases, the J end by 1 base, with 13 bases between. This CDR3 contains 13 residues. Samples came from axillary lymph nodes draining the breast cancer. This entry belongs to a study of breast tumors, draining lymph nodes, adjacent tissues. TCRdb redid the calling of the multiplex PCR reads with MiXCR, one entry per CDR3 protein. The sample holds around 130,000 distinct CDR3 sequences; approximately 32% are singletons and the top ten take approximately 2.3%. Study-level points and caveats: That most tumor T cells come from lymph nodes remained unproven. Luminal-like breast cancer showed significantly greater tumor-nontumor repertoire similarity than basal-like breast cancer did. Tumor TCR diversity was below lymph nodes but above nontumor tissue. Data fit most tumor T cells coming from lymph node, expanding in tumor.

The rearrangement uses TRBV12-3 or TRBV12-4 and TRBJ2-3, with D maybe TRBD2 (7 bases). Source material: axillary lymph node tissue. The clonotype comes from a female donor with breast cancer. Some clones in this sample may be carry-over from other donors' samples. The CDR3 sequence is CAGQRGGTDTQYF. The CDR3, as DNA: TGTGCCGGACAGCGGGGTGGCACAGATACGCAGTATTTT.